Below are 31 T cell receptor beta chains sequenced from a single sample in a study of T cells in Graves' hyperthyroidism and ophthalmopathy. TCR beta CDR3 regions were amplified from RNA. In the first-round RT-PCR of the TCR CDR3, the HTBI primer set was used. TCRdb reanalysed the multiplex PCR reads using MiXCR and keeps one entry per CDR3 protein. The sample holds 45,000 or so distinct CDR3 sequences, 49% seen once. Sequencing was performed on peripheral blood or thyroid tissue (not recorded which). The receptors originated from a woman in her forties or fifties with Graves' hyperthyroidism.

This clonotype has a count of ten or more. CDR3 nucleotide sequence: TGCAGTGCAAGTCCTAGCGGGAGTGGGGAGACCCAGTACTTC. This translates into CSASPSGSGETQYF. The V call is TRBV20-1, the J call TRBJ2-5; 10 bases agree with TRBD2. Germline trimming cut 6 bases from V and 5 bases from J; bases unmatched to any gene: 9. CDR3 length equals 14 residues. From germline, CDR1 is DFQATT and CDR2 SNEGSKA (reference sequence).

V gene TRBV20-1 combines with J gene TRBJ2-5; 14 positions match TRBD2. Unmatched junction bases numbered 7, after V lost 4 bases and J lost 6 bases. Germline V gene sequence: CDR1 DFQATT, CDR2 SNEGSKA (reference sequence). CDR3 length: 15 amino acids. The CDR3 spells CSAMTSGRAGKTQYF. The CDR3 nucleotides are TGCAGTGCTATGACTAGCGGGAGGGCTGGGAAGACCCAGTACTTC.

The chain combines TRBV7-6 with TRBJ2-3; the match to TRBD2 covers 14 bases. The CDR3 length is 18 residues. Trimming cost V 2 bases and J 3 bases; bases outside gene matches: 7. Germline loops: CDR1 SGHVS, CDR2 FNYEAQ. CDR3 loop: CASSLQGLAGEGTDTQYF. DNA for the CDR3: TGTGCCAGCAGCTTACAGGGACTAGCGGGAGAAGGGACAGATACGCAGTATTTT.

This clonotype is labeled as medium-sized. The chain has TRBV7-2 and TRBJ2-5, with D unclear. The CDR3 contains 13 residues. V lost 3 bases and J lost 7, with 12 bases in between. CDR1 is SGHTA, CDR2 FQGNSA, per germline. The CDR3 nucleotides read TGTGCCAGCAGCTTTACGGCAGGAGCGACCCAGTACTTC. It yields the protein CASSFTAGATQYF.

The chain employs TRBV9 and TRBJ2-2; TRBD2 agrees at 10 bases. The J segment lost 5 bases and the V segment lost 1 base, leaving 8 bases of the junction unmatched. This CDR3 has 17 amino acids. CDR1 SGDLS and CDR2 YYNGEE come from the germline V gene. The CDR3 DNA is TGTGCCAGCAGCGTATCGAGGACTAGCGGACGGACCGGGGAGCTGTTTTTT. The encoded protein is CASSVSRTSGRTGELFF.

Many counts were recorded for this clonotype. CDR3 residues: CAISGRGTGGTGELFF. The CDR3, as DNA: TGTGCCATCAGTGGACGGGGAACAGGGGGCACCGGGGAGCTGTTTTTT. The chain couples TRBV10-3 to TRBJ2-2; 8 bases match TRBD1. V was clipped by 4 bases and J by 4 bases; unmatched bases: 8. Looked up from germline, CDR1 is ENHRY and CDR2 is SYGVKD. The CDR3 loop spans 16 amino acids.

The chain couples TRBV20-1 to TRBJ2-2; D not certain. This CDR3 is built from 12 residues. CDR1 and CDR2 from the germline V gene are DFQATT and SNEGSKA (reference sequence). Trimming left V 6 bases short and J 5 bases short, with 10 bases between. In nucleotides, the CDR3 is TGCAGTGCCAGCAGTCGGACCGGGGAGCTGTTTTTT. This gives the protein CSASSRTGELFF.

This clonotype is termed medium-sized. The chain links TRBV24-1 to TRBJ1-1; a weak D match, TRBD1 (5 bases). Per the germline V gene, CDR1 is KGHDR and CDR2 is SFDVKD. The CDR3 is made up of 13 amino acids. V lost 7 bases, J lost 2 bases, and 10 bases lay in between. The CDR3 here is CATRDNTNTEAFF. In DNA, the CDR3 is TGTGCCACCAGGGACAATACAAACACTGAAGCTTTCTTT.

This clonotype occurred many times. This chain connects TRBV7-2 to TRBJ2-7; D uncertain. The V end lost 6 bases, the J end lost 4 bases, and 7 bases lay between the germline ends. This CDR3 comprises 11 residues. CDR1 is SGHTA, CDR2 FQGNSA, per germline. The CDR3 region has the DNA TGTGCCAGCAGTCCAAAATACGAGCAGTACTTC. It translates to CASSPKYEQYF. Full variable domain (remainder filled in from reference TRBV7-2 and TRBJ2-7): GAGVSQSPSNKVTEKGKDVELRCDPISGHTALYWYRQSLGQGLEFLIYFQGNSAPDKSGLPSDRFSAERTGGSVSTLTIQRTQQEDSAVYLCASSPKYEQYFGPGTRLTVT.

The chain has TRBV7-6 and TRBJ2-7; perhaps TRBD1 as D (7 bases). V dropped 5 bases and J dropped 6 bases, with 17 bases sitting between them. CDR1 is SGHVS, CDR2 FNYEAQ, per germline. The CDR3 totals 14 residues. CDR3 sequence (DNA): TGTGCCAGCAGCAGCGGGTCAGGGGGTTCCGAGCAGTACTTC. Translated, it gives CASSSGSGGSEQYF.

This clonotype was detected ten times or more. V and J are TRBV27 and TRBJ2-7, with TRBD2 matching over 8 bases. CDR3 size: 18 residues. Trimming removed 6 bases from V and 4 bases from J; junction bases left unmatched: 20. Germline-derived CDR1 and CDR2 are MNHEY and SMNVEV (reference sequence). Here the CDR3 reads CASSEGGELAGVLYEQYF. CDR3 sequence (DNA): TGTGCCAGCAGCGAGGGAGGGGAGCTAGCGGGCGTTCTTTACGAGCAGTACTTC.

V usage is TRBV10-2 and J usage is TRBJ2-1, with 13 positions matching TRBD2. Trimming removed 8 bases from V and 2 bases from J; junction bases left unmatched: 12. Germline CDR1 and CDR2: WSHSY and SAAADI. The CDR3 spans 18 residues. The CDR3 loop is CASGPLAGGNVPYNEQFF. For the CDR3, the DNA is TGCGCCAGCGGACCACTAGCGGGAGGGAATGTTCCCTACAATGAGCAGTTCTTC.

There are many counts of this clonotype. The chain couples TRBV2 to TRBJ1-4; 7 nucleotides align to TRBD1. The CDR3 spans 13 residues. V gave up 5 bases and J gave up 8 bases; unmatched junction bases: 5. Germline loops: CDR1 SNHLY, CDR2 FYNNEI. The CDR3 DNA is TGTGCCAGCAGTCAGGGGGGAAAAGAAAAACTGTTTTTT. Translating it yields CASSQGGKEKLFF. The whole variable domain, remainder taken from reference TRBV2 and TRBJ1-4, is EPEVTQTPSHQVTQMGQEVILRCVPISNHLYFYWYRQILGQKVEFLVSFYNNEISEKSEIFDDQFSVERPDGSNFTLKIRSTKLEDSAMYFCASSQGGKEKLFFGSGTQLSVL.

The CDR3 DNA is TGTGCCACCAATACCACCGGGACTAGCGGGACATCCTACGAGCAGTACTTC. Amino acids: CATNTTGTSGTSYEQYF. V usage is TRBV24-1 and J usage is TRBJ2-7; the match to TRBD2 covers 13 bases. The CDR3 spans 17 residues. Germline V gene sequence: CDR1 KGHDR, CDR2 SFDVKD. The V segment lost 8 bases and the J segment 1 base; nucleotides outside the gene matches: 10.

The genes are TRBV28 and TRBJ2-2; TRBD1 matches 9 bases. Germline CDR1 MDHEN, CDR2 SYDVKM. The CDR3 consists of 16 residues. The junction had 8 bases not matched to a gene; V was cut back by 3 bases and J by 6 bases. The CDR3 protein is CASSFPGQGTSGELFF. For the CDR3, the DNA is TGTGCCAGCAGTTTCCCGGGACAGGGAACCTCCGGGGAGCTGTTTTTT.

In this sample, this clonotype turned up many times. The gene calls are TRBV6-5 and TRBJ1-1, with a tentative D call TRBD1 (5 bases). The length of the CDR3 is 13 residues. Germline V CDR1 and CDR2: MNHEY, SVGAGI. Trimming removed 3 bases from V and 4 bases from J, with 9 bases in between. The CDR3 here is CASSYLGGTEAFF. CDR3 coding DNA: TGTGCCAGCAGTTATTTGGGGGGCACTGAAGCTTTCTTT.

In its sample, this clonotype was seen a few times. The CDR3 DNA reads as TGTGCCAGCAGCTTTGGAGGCGTTGGGGAGCTGTTTTTT. Translating it yields CASSFGGVGELFF. This chain joins TRBV7-8 and TRBJ2-2; D might be TRBD2 (5 bases). Germline CDR1 and CDR2: SGHVS and FQNEAQ. V lost 3 bases to trimming and J lost 8 bases, with 10 bases between them. This CDR3 has 13 amino acids.

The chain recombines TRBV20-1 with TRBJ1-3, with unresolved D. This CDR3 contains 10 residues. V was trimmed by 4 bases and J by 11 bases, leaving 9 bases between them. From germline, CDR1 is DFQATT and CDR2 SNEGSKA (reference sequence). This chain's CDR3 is CSATIAAIYF. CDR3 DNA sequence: TGCAGTGCTACGATAGCGGCCATATATTTT.

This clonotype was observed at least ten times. The CDR3 reads CASSYSGLAGVFKGQEDQETQYF. The CDR3 nucleotides are TGTGCCAGCAGTTACTCAGGACTAGCGGGAGTGTTCAAGGGCCAGGAGGATCAAGAGACCCAGTACTTC. The chain couples TRBV6-5 to TRBJ2-5, with 13 bases matching TRBD2. From germline, CDR1 is MNHEY and CDR2 SVGAGI. The CDR3 length is 23 residues. V shed 0 bases and J 2 bases; nucleotides not matched to a gene: 21.

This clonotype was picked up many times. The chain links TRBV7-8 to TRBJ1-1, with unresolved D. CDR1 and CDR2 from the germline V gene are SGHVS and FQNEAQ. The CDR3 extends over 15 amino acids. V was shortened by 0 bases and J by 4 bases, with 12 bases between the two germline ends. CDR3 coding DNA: TGTGCCAGCAGCTTAGCAGCTACCGGACGCACTGAAGCTTTCTTT. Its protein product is CASSLAATGRTEAFF.

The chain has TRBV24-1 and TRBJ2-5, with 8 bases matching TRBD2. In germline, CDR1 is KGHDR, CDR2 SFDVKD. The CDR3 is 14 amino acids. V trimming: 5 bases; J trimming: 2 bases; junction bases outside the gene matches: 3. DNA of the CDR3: TGTGCCACCAGTGTGGGACTAGGACAAGAGACCCAGTACTTC. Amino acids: CATSVGLGQETQYF.

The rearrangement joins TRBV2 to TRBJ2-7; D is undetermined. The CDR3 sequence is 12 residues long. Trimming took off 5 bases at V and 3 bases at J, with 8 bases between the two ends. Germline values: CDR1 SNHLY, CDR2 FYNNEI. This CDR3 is CASSPRVYEQYF. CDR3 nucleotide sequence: TGTGCCAGCAGTCCCCGGGTCTACGAGCAGTACTTC.

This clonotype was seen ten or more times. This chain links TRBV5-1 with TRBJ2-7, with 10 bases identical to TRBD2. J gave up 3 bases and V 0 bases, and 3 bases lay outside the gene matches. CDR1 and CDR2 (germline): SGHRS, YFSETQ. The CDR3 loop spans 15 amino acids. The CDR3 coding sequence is TGCGCCAGCAGCTTGGCCGGGACTAGCGTCTACGAGCAGTACTTC. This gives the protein CASSLAGTSVYEQYF.

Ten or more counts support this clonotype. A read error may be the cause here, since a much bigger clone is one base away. The CDR3 spells CASAGMYSNQSQHF. DNA for the CDR3: TGTGCCAGCGCGGGGATGTATAGCAATCAGTCCCAGCATTTT. J is TRBJ1-5 and V is TRBV2; no clear D. The CDR3 has 14 amino acids. CDR1 SNHLY and CDR2 FYNNEI come from the germline V gene. Using reference TRBV2 and TRBJ1-5 for the parts outside the CDR3, the full variable domain is EPEVTQTPSHQVTQMGQEVILRCVPISNHLYFYWYRQILGQKVEFLVSFYNNEISEKSEIFDDQFSVERPDGSNFTLKIRSTKLEDSAMYFCASAGMYSNQSQHFGDGTRLSIL.

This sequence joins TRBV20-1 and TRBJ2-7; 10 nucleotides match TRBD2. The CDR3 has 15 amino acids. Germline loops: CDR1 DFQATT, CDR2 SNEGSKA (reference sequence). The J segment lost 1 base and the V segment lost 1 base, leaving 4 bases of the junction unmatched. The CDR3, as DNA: TGCAGTGCTAGAGGGGTACTAGCGGGATCCTACGAGCAGTACTTC. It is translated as CSARGVLAGSYEQYF.

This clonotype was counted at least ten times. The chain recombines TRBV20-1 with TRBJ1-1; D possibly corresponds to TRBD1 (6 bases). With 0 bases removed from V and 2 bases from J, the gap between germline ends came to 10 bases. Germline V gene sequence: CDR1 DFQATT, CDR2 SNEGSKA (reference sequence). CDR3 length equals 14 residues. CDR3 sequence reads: CSARDLRGNTEAFF. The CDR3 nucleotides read TGCAGTGCTAGAGATCTCAGGGGTAACACTGAAGCTTTCTTT.

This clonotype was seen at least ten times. The DNA for the CDR3 is TGTGCCAGCACTGACTGGAACACCGGGGAGCTGTTTTTT. Its protein is CASTDWNTGELFF. The chain employs TRBV7-8 and TRBJ2-2; D is ambiguous. This CDR3 spans 13 amino acids. Trimming removed 7 bases at V and 1 base at J, with 7 bases between. In germline, CDR1 is SGHVS, CDR2 FQNEAQ.

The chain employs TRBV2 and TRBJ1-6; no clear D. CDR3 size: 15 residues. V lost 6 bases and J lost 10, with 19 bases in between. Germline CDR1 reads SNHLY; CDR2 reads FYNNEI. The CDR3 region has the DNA TGTGCCAGCAGCTATCATTCTGGGCCGGGATCACCCCTCCACTTT. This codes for CASSYHSGPGSPLHF.

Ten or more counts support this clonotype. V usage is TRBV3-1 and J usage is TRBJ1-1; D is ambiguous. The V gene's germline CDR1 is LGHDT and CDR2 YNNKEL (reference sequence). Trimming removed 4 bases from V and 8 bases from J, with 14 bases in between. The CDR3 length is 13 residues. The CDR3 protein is CASSLEQASEAFF. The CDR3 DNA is TGTGCCAGCAGCCTCGAGCAGGCGTCGGAAGCTTTCTTT.

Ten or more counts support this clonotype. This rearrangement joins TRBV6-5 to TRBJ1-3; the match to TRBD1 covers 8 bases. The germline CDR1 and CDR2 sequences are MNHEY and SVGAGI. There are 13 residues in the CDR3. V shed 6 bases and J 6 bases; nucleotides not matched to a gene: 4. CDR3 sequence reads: CASSRQGTNTIYF. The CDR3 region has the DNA TGTGCCAGCAGCAGACAGGGGACAAACACCATATATTTT.

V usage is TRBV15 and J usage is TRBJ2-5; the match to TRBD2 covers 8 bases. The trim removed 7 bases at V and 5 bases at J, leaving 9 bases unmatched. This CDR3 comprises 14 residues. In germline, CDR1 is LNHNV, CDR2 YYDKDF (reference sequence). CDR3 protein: CATNLGLAGETQYF. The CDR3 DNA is TGTGCCACCAACCTCGGACTAGCAGGCGAGACCCAGTACTTC.